Listed below are T cell receptor beta chains from one sample, sequenced in a study of a mutant IDH1 vaccine in newly diagnosed glioma. Measured with immunoSEQ multiplex PCR; TCRdb has only the in-frame clones, and not every one. The data hold about 58,000 clones, with around four fifths observed a single time. Which antigens these TCRs recognize remains unknown. The material sequenced was PBMCs, taken from a glioma patient whose treatment included an IDH1 peptide vaccine. The origin of the receptors is a woman between 50 and 59 years old with glioma. The CDR3 runs from the conserved cysteine through the conserved F or W. The D gene is left open where the match is weak. The size of a clone is reported for some rows only, either as once, few or many, or as a class for expanded clones.

NA	NA	12	TRBJ2-7	TRBV7-8	CASSSLSYEQYF	TGTGCCAGCAGCTCACTGTCCTACGAGCAGTACTTC
NA	once	12	TRBJ1-1	TRBV18	CASSLPGTEAFF	TGTGCCAGCTCACTACCCGGGACCGAAGCTTTCTTT
NA	NA	13	TRBJ2-3	TRBV5-1	CASSPGTYDTQYF	TGCGCCAGCAGCCCGGGGACCTACGATACGCAGTATTTT
TRBD1	once	15	TRBJ1-2	TRBV19	CASDSGTGPNYGYTF	TGTGCCAGTGATTCCGGGACAGGGCCTAACTATGGCTACACCTTC
NA	NA	16	TRBJ1-6	TRBV19	CASSPDKSSYNSPLHF	TGTGCCAGTAGCCCGGACAAGAGCTCCTATAATTCACCCCTCCACTTT
NA	NA	15	TRBJ1-6	TRBV18	CASSPYLSGNSPLHF	TGTGCCAGCTCACCCTACCTCAGTGGTAATTCACCCCTCCACTTT
TRBD1	once	15	TRBJ1-1	TRBV18	CASSRGQGGHTEAFF	TGTGCCAGCTCCCGCGGACAGGGAGGCCACACTGAAGCTTTCTTT
TRBD1	NA	14	TRBJ1-1	TRBV7-2	CASSPGQESTEAFF	TGTGCCAGCAGCCCGGGACAGGAGAGCACTGAAGCTTTCTTT
TRBD1	NA	13	TRBJ1-4	TRBV5-1	CASSGTQGEKLFF	TGCGCCAGCAGCGGAACACAGGGGGAAAAACTGTTTTTT
NA	once	17	TRBJ2-1	TRBV25-1	CASSDPTRKSSYNEQFF	TGTGCCAGCAGTGACCCAACTCGCAAGAGCTCCTACAATGAGCAGTTCTTC
NA	NA	13	TRBJ2-5	TRBV2	CASGGIAQETQYF	TGTGCCAGCGGCGGGATAGCTCAAGAGACCCAGTACTTC
NA	NA	18	TRBJ2-5	TRBV7-2	CASTQNRFGWQAQETQYF	TGTGCCAGCACCCAAAACCGTTTCGGGTGGCAGGCCCAAGAGACCCAGTACTTC